The 25 T cell receptor beta chains presented below share a single source sample, sequenced in a study of beta chain features in type 1 diabetes. General study results and limits: A moderate, significant TCRB CDR3 shortening appeared in type 1 diabetes across four CD4+ subsets.

No antigen has been assigned to these receptors. Sequencing targeted expressed TCRB transcripts, as all isolated RNA had been reverse transcribed. The protocol was immunoSEQ multiplex PCR, while the TCRdb copy is restricted to in-frame clones and leaves out a portion. The sample holds 150,000 or so clones; roughly 60% are singletons and the top ten take under 0.1%. Specimen: naive CD4+ T cells from blood. The receptors shown here come from a man under 40 with type 1 diabetes.

J is TRBJ1-2 and V is TRBV7-2; D is unresolved. This CDR3 has 13 residues. The germline V and J ends were trimmed by 3 bases and 7 bases, with 12 bases remaining between them. CDR1 and CDR2 (germline): SGHTA, FQGNSA. The CDR3 bases are TGTGCCAGCAGCTTGGAAAGGTTTGGTGGCTACACCTTC. Protein product: CASSLERFGGYTF. The variable domain in full, with the rest retrieved from reference TRBV7-2 and TRBJ1-2, is GAGVSQSPSNKVTEKGKDVELRCDPISGHTALYWYRQSLGQGLEFLIYFQGNSAPDKSGLPSDRFSAERTGGSVSTLTIQRTQQEDSAVYLCASSLERFGGYTFGSGTRLTVV.

The chain joins TRBV30 to TRBJ1-6; perhaps TRBD1 as D (6 bases). The germline gives CDR1 GTSNPN, CDR2 SVGIG (reference sequence). The CDR3 runs 12 residues. Trimming shortened V by 5 bases and J by 10 bases, and 12 bases separated the two germline ends. CDR3 in DNA: TGTGCCTGGCAAGGGACATGGTCACCCCTCCACTTT. This codes for CAWQGTWSPLHF.

The V gene is TRBV30, the J gene TRBJ2-1, with D possibly being TRBD1 or TRBD2 (6 bases each). The V gene's germline CDR1 is GTSNPN and CDR2 SVGIG (reference sequence). The CDR3 totals 14 residues. V was pared by 2 bases and J by 9 bases, with 17 bases between. Here the CDR3 reads CAWSITGARGEQFF. The CDR3 bases are TGTGCCTGGAGTATAACGGGGGCGAGGGGTGAGCAGTTCTTC.

Only a few counts were recorded for this clone. V gene TRBV7-2 combines with J gene TRBJ2-7; D is tentatively TRBD1 or TRBD2 (6 bases each). Germline V gene data show CDR1 as SGHTA and CDR2 as FQGNSA. V was clipped by 5 bases and J by 3 bases, with 14 bases between them. This CDR3 has 14 residues. This CDR3 is CASSPPGGSYEQYF. DNA of the CDR3: TGTGCCAGCAGCCCCCCCGGGGGCAGCTACGAGCAGTACTTC.

This clone appeared a few times. This chain uses TRBV28 with TRBJ2-1, with 14 bases identical to TRBD2. The CDR3 extends over 14 amino acids. V shed 11 bases and J 9 bases; nucleotides not matched to a gene: 9. CDR1 MDHEN and CDR2 SYDVKM come from the germline V gene. DNA of the CDR3: TGTGCCGCCGCGACTAGCGGGGGGGCCGGTGAGCAGTTCTTC. Its protein is CAAATSGGAGEQFF.

The J gene is TRBJ2-3, the V gene TRBV2; 7 bases fit TRBD2. After removal of 3 bases from V and 8 bases from J, the junction contained 8 bases not matched to a gene. Looked up from germline, CDR1 is SNHLY and CDR2 is FYNNEI. The CDR3 is 14 residues long. This CDR3 is CASSEEASGGTQYF. DNA for the CDR3: TGTGCCAGCAGTGAGGAGGCTAGCGGCGGTACGCAGTATTTT.

As regards this clone: Distinct nucleotide sequences in the sample also encode this CDR3. V is TRBV29-1 and J is TRBJ2-5; D is perhaps TRBD1 or TRBD2 (5 bases each). The V gene's germline CDR1 is SQVTM and CDR2 ANQGSEA. V was cut by 6 bases and J by 2 bases, with 13 bases left in between. This CDR3 is 13 amino acids long. The DNA of the CDR3 is TGCAGCGTGCAGGGAGTGGGACAAGAGACCCAGTACTTC. Residues: CSVQGVGQETQYF. Based on the CDR3 plus reference TRBV29-1 and TRBJ2-5, the full variable domain is SAVISQKPSRDICQRGTSLTIQCQVDSQVTMMFWYRQQPGQSLTLIATANQGSEATYESGFVIDKFPISRPNLTFSTLTVSNMSPEDSSIYLCSVQGVGQETQYFGPGTRLLVL.

This chain links TRBV30 with TRBJ2-1; D not resolved. Per the germline V gene, CDR1 is GTSNPN and CDR2 is SVGIG (reference sequence). CDR3 length: 14 amino acids. The germline V and J ends were trimmed by 4 bases and 6 bases, with 16 bases remaining between them. CDR3 DNA: TGTGCCTGGAATCTCCGGCAGCTAGGCAATGAGCAGTTCTTC. This gives the protein CAWNLRQLGNEQFF.

The chain recombines TRBV29-1 with TRBJ2-5; TRBD1 might be the D (6 bases). The CDR3 length is 13 residues. Germline CDR1 is SQVTM and CDR2 is ANQGSEA. The V end lost 5 bases, the J end lost 4 bases, and 14 bases lay between the germline ends. The DNA of the CDR3 is TGCAGCGTTCGAAGGGGGACGGGAGAGACCCAGTACTTC. It translates to CSVRRGTGETQYF.

V gene TRBV30 combines with J gene TRBJ1-1; D might be TRBD1 (5 bases). The V gene's germline CDR1 is GTSNPN and CDR2 SVGIG (reference sequence). CDR3 size: 11 residues. The CDR3 loop is CGWGKNTEAFF. As DNA, the CDR3 is TGTGGATGGGGGAAGAACACTGAAGCTTTCTTT.

This clone is a singleton in its sample. CDR3 coding DNA: TGTGCCTGGAGTTCAACTTCCTACAATGAGCAGTTCTTC. It codes for CAWSSTSYNEQFF. This chain uses TRBV30 with TRBJ2-1, with unresolved D. V lost 2 bases, J lost 1 base, and 6 bases lay in between. The CDR3 length is 13 residues. The germline gives CDR1 GTSNPN, CDR2 SVGIG (reference sequence).

The rearrangement joins TRBV9 to TRBJ2-3, with D perhaps TRBD2 (6 bases). The germline CDR1 and CDR2 sequences are SGDLS and YYNGEE. V was cut by 5 bases and J by 0 bases, with 13 bases left in between. The CDR3 covers 15 residues. CDR3 in DNA: TGTGCCAGCAGGGTCTCGGGGGTCAGCACAGATACGCAGTATTTT. Residues: CASRVSGVSTDTQYF.

This clone was counted a single time. The genes are TRBV18 and TRBJ2-5, with 7 bases aligning to TRBD1. Unmatched junction bases numbered 3, after V lost 1 base and J lost 1 base. The CDR3 spans 15 residues. Germline V gene sequence: CDR1 KGHSH, CDR2 LQKENI. As DNA, the CDR3 is TGTGCCAGCTCACCACGGGGGACAGCCCAAGAGACCCAGTACTTC. It encodes CASSPRGTAQETQYF. Variable domain in full (rest from reference TRBV18 and TRBJ2-5): NAGVMQNPRHLVRRRGQEARLRCSPMKGHSHVYWYRQLPEEGLKFMVYLQKENIIDESGMPKERFSAEFPKEGPSILRIQQVVRGDSAAYFCASSPRGTAQETQYFGPGTRLLVL.

Here the CDR3 DNA reads TGCAGCGTTGATAGAGGGATCTATGGCTACACCTTC. As protein: CSVDRGIYGYTF. V is TRBV29-1 and J is TRBJ1-2; D is unclear. With 3 bases removed from V and 4 bases from J, the gap between germline ends came to 9 bases. CDR3 length equals 12 residues. Germline CDR1 is SQVTM and CDR2 is ANQGSEA.

The chain recombines TRBV5-1 with TRBJ2-3, with no clear D. The CDR3 runs to 12 residues. V gave up 5 bases and J gave up 0 bases, with 4 bases separating them. Germline V lookup: CDR1 SGHRS, CDR2 YFSETQ. Here the CDR3 DNA reads TGCGCCAGCAGTCACAGCACAGATACGCAGTATTTT. This encodes CASSHSTDTQYF.

The DNA of the CDR3 is TGTGCCAGCAGCTTGGGGCCGGTCGGGCAGGCGGATACGCAGTATTTT. Encoded protein: CASSLGPVGQADTQYF. The rearrangement uses TRBV5-4 and TRBJ2-3; D is unclear. With 0 bases removed from V and 6 bases from J, the gap between germline ends came to 17 bases. Germline V gives CDR1 SGHNT, CDR2 YYREEE (reference sequence). The CDR3 consists of 16 residues.

The chain has TRBV27 and TRBJ2-7; D perhaps matches TRBD1 (6 bases). The V gene's germline CDR1 is MNHEY and CDR2 SMNVEV (reference sequence). This CDR3 comprises 14 residues. Deletions cut 3 bases from V and 2 bases from J, with 11 bases between. The CDR3 region has the DNA TGTGCCAGCAGTTTCGAGGACAGAGCCTACGAGCAGTACTTC. This gives the protein CASSFEDRAYEQYF.

V and J are TRBV10-3 and TRBJ1-4, with D uncertain. V was shortened by 10 bases and J by 7 bases, with 19 bases between the two germline ends. The V gene's germline CDR1 is ENHRY and CDR2 SYGVKD. This CDR3 has 14 residues. The CDR3 loop reads CATGDTAVGEKLFF. The CDR3 DNA follows: TGTGCCACAGGAGACACGGCAGTGGGTGAAAAACTGTTTTTT.

J is TRBJ1-2 and V is TRBV28; 10 nucleotides agree with TRBD1. This CDR3 spans 15 amino acids. V lost 6 bases to trimming and J lost 8 bases; unmatched junction nucleotides: 12. Germline CDR1 is MDHEN and CDR2 is SYDVKM. The CDR3 DNA reads TGTGCCAGCAGCCTGACGGGACAGGGGTTAAGGGGCTACACCTTC. Residues: CASSLTGQGLRGYTF.

The table lists this clone with a count of one. The gene calls are TRBV7-9 and TRBJ2-3; D may be TRBD1 (6 bases). V lost 5 bases, J lost 0 bases, and 12 bases lay in between. Germline assignment: CDR1 SEHNR and CDR2 FQNEAQ (reference sequence). There are 15 residues in the CDR3. The CDR3 reads CASSPQGSSTDTQYF. The CDR3 DNA is TGTGCCAGCAGCCCACAGGGTTCTAGCACAGATACGCAGTATTTT.

This clone was detected once. J is TRBJ2-7 and V is TRBV9; maybe TRBD1 (6 bases). V lost 3 bases to trimming and J lost 7 bases, with 20 bases between them. There are 15 residues in the CDR3. Germline values: CDR1 SGDLS, CDR2 YYNGEE. DNA for the CDR3: TGTGCCAGCAGCGGTGGCTCCGACAGGTGGATTGAGCAGTACTTC. This codes for CASSGGSDRWIEQYF.

This sequence joins TRBV7-9 and TRBJ2-5; weak D call: TRBD2 (6 bases). CDR3 size: 13 residues. The V end was cut by 6 bases, the J end by 5 bases, with 13 bases between. Looked up from germline, CDR1 is SEHNR and CDR2 is FQNEAQ (reference sequence). This chain's CDR3 is CASRPGLQETQYF. The CDR3 DNA is TGTGCCAGCAGGCCGGGACTTCAGGAGACCCAGTACTTC.

The rearrangement links TRBV5-1 to TRBJ2-2; D is tentatively TRBD1 or TRBD2 (5 bases each). Trimming shortened V by 3 bases and J by 6 bases, and 21 bases separated the two germline ends. The CDR3 extends over 17 amino acids. Germline CDR1 and CDR2: SGHRS and YFSETQ. CDR3 protein: CASSSPGPRVDAGELFF. The CDR3 DNA reads TGCGCCAGCAGCTCACCGGGACCGCGAGTGGACGCCGGGGAGCTGTTTTTT.

This clone was seen a handful of times. V gene TRBV30 combines with J gene TRBJ2-3; 8 nucleotides align to TRBD2. The CDR3 has 15 residues. The junction had 10 bases not matched to a gene; V was cut back by 7 bases and J by 1 base. The germline V gene encodes CDR1 GTSNPN and CDR2 SVGIG (reference sequence). CDR3 DNA sequence: TGTGCCTTCGGCGGTAGCGGGGTTCGCACAGATACGCAGTATTTT. This translates into CAFGGSGVRTDTQYF.

This clone was seen a few times. J is TRBJ2-5 and V is TRBV14; D unresolved. V lost 0 bases and J lost 5, with 7 bases in between. CDR1 is SGHDN, CDR2 FVKESK, per germline. The CDR3 runs to 13 residues. CDR3 amino acids: CASSQDIYETQYF. Written as DNA, the CDR3 is TGTGCCAGCAGCCAAGATATCTACGAGACCCAGTACTTC.